The subject of this entry is one T cell receptor beta chain. The data are from a study of blood T cell repertoires in COVID-19. The repertoire was sequenced with immunoSEQ multiplex PCR; TCRdb's copy has only in-frame clones and lacks some. The sample contains 250,000 to 350,000 clones, around 92% of which appear only once. The clonotype comes from a man younger than 30 who had recovered from COVID-19. Sequenced input: peripheral blood.

The CDR3 DNA is TGTGCCAGCAGTGACTCTGCCAGGGGCCCGTACAATGAGCAGTTCTTC. Its translation: CASSDSARGPYNEQFF. V and J are TRBV6-4 and TRBJ2-1; TRBD1 might be the D (6 bases). The length of the CDR3 is 16 residues. V gave up 0 bases and J gave up 4 bases, with 13 bases separating them. Germline CDR1 MRHNA, CDR2 SNTAGT.